The clone carrying this TCR beta chain was found once. This entry is derived from a study of blood T cell repertoires in COVID-19. About the research overall: The origin of the acute and convalescent COVID-19 samples was the United States, Italy and Spain.

There are 15 residues in the CDR3. V lost 2 bases and J 2 bases, leaving 10 bases between the germline ends. CDR1 and CDR2 (germline): KGHDR, SFDVKD. In the original analysis: Reference gene primers were amplified, and this amplification served to estimate nucleated cell counts. The method was immunoSEQ multiplex PCR; TCRdb's version includes in-frame clones alone and lacks a portion of them. The V and J calls and the clone size are those of that table, but D and trimming were determined from the DNA. The sample has 300,000 to 350,000 clones; about 86% are singletons. Sequenced: peripheral blood. The chain combines TRBV24-1 with TRBJ2-3; TRBD1 is a possible D gene (5 bases). This TCR came from a man aged 30 to 45 with active or convalescent COVID-19. The CDR3 bases are TGTGCCACCAGTGATTACCCAGGGATCACAGATACGCAGTATTTT. It specifies CATSDYPGITDTQYF.